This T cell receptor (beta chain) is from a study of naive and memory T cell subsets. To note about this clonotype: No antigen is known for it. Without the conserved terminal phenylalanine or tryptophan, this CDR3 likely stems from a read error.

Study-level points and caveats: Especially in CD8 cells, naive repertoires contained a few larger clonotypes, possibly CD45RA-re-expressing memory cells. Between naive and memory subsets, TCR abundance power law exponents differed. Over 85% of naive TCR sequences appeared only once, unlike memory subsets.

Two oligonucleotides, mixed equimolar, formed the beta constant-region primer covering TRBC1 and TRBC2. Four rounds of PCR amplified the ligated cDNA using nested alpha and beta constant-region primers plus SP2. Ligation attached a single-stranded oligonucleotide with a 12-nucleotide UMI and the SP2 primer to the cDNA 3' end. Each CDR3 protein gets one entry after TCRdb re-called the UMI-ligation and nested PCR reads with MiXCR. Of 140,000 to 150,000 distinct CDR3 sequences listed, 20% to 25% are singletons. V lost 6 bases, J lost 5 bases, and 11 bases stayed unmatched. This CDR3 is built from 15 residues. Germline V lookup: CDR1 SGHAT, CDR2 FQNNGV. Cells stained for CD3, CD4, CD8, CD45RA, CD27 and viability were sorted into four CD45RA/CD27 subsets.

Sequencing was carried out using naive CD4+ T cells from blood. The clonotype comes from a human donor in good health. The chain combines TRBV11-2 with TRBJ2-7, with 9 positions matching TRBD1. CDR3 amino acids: CASRHTRDRVHEQYL. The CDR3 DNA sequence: TGTGCCAGCAGGCATACCCGGGACAGGGTCCACGAGCAGTACCTC.